These T cell receptor beta chains were read from a single sample in a study of T cells in Graves' hyperthyroidism and ophthalmopathy. TCRdb re-called the multiplex PCR reads through MiXCR, storing one row per CDR3 protein. Seen here are 600,000 or so distinct CDR3 sequences, 12% to 15% observed once, and the top ten hold over 6%. The source material was blood. Receptor source: a woman aged 18-30 years with Graves' ophthalmopathy. Both conserved end residues are part of each CDR3. The D gene is left open where the match is weak. Expanded clones get a size class; other rows say once, few or many, or leave the size out.

D: TRBD2; V: TRBV6-1; size: many; J: TRBJ2-3; CDR3: CASSYLGRERDTQYF; DNA: TGTGCCAGCAGTTACCTCGGGAGGGAGAGAGATACGCAGTATTTT
D: -; V: TRBV4-3; size: many; J: TRBJ1-4; CDR3: CASSQGVQTNEKLFF; DNA: TGCGCCAGCAGCCAAGGGGTACAGACTAATGAAAAACTGTTTTTT
D: -; V: TRBV6-5; size: few; J: TRBJ1-3; CDR3: CACSYSSPGVAGNTIYF; DNA: TGTGCCTGCAGTTACTCGTCACCAGGGGTGGCTGGAAACACCATATATTTT
D: -; V: TRBV28; size: many; J: TRBJ2-2; CDR3: CASQSGTGGELFF; DNA: TGTGCCAGCCAGAGCGGAACGGGCGGGGAGCTGTTTTTT
D: -; V: TRBV6-2/TRBV6-3; size: many; J: TRBJ1-1; CDR3: CASSYSPLEAFF; DNA: TGTGCCAGCAGTTACTCGCCGCTGGAAGCTTTCTTT
D: -; V: TRBV29-1; size: many; J: TRBJ2-5; CDR3: CSVDVGRGQETQYF; DNA: TGCAGCGTTGATGTTGGCAGGGGCCAAGAGACCCAGTACTTC
D: -; V: TRBV6-1; size: few; J: TRBJ1-4; CDR3: CASSERVGSEKLFF; DNA: TGTGCCAGCAGTGAGAGGGTTGGGAGTGAAAAACTGTTTTTT
D: -; V: TRBV29-1; size: few; J: TRBJ1-3; CDR3: CSVADQSSGNTIYF; DNA: TGCAGCGTTGCAGACCAGAGCTCTGGAAACACCATATATTTT
D: -; V: TRBV6-1; size: many; J: TRBJ2-7; CDR3: CASSPGGFSSYEQYF; DNA: TGTGCCAGCAGTCCTGGGGGGTTCAGCTCCTACGAGCAGTACTTC
D: TRBD1; V: TRBV7-2; size: many; J: TRBJ1-2; CDR3: CASSLVGDRAARGYTF; DNA: TGTGCCAGCAGCTTAGTAGGGGACAGGGCTGCACGCGGCTACACCTTC
D: -; V: TRBV28; size: many; J: TRBJ2-7; CDR3: CASSLWADHSYEQYF; DNA: TGTGCCAGCAGTTTATGGGCAGATCATTCCTACGAGCAGTACTTC
D: TRBD1; V: TRBV20-1; size: many; J: TRBJ1-3; CDR3: CSAMTGISGNTIYF; DNA: TGCAGTGCTATGACAGGGATCTCTGGAAACACCATATATTTT
D: -; V: TRBV5-6; size: -; J: TRBJ1-2; CDR3: CASSFSRDGYTF; DNA: TGTGCCAGCAGCTTTAGCAGGGACGGCTACACCTTC
D: -; V: TRBV4-3; size: few; J: TRBJ2-7; CDR3: CASSQITGGRHEQYF; DNA: TGCGCCAGCAGCCAAATCACAGGAGGGCGACACGAGCAGTACTTC
D: TRBD1; V: TRBV6-1; size: many; J: TRBJ2-7; CDR3: CASNLRTGPPYEQYF; DNA: TGTGCCAGCAACCTCCGGACAGGCCCCCCCTACGAGCAGTACTTC
D: TRBD2; V: TRBV24-1; size: -; J: TRBJ2-1; CDR3: CATSVLAEGNEQFF; DNA: TGTGCCACCAGTGTCCTAGCGGAGGGGAATGAGCAGTTCTTC
D: -; V: TRBV6-1; size: few; J: TRBJ2-1; CDR3: CASTPEEYNEQFF; DNA: TGTGCCAGCACCCCGGAGGAATACAATGAGCAGTTCTTC
D: TRBD2; V: TRBV7-3; size: -; J: TRBJ2-1; CDR3: CASSGGGGDYEQFF; DNA: TGTGCCAGCAGCGGCGGCGGGGGAGACTACGAGCAGTTCTTC
D: -; V: TRBV10-3; size: few; J: TRBJ2-3; CDR3: CAISERGVSTDTQYF; DNA: TGTGCCATCAGTGAGCGGGGAGTGAGCACAGATACGCAGTATTTT